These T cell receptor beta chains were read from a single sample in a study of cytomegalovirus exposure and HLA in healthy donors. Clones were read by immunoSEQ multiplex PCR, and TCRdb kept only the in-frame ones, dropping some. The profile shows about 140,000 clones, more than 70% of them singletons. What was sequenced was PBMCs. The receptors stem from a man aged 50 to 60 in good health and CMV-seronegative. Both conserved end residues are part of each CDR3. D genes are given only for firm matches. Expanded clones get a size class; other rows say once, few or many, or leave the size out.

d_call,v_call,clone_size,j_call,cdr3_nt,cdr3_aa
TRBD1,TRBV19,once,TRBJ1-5,TGTGCCAGTAGTATCCCGCCGGGACAGGGTTGGGATCAGCCCCAGCATTTT,CASSIPPGQGWDQPQHF
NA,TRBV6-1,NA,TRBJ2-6,TGTGCCAGCAGTGGGGAGGGGACACGAAGCTCTGGGGCCAACGTCCTGACTTTC,CASSGEGTRSSGANVLTF
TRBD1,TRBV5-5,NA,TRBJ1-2,TGTGCCAGCAGCTTGGAGGGACAGGGTGACTTTGGCTACACCTTC,CASSLEGQGDFGYTF
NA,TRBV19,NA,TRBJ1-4,TGTGCCAGTAGTATAAAGGCAGGGATCGGCGAAAAACTGTTTTTT,CASSIKAGIGEKLFF
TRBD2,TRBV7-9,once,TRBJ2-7,TGTGCCAGCAGCTCCTTACCGGGACTAGCGGTCGAAGAGCAGTACTTC,CASSSLPGLAVEEQYF
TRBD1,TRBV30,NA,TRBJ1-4,TGTGCCTGGAGTACGGACAGGAGGAAACTGTTTTTT,CAWSTDRRKLFF
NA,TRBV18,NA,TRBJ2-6,TGTGCCAGCTCAGCACAGATGAGCTCTGGGGCCAACGTCCTGACTTTC,CASSAQMSSGANVLTF
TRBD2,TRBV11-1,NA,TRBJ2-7,TGTGCCAGCAGCTTAGAGCGGGGCCCCTACGAGCAGTACTTC,CASSLERGPYEQYF
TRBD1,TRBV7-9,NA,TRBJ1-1,TGTGCCAGCAGCTTAGCAGGGACAGGCGAAAGGAACACTGAAGCTTTCTTT,CASSLAGTGERNTEAFF
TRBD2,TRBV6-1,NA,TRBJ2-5,TGTGCCAGCACTAGCGGGTACCAAGAGACCCAGTACTTC,CASTSGYQETQYF
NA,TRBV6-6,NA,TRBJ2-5,TGTGCCAGCAGCTCGAAGGGAAGGACTCAAGAGACCCAGTACTTC,CASSSKGRTQETQYF
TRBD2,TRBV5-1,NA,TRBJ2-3,TGCGCCAGCAGCCGGGATGGGTCGGGAGGGGTTACGCAGTATTTT,CASSRDGSGGVTQYF
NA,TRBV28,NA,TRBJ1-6,TGTGCCAGCAGCAATAACCCACAGGGATCCTATAATTCACCCCTCCACTTT,CASSNNPQGSYNSPLHF
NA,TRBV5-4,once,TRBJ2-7,TGTGCCAGCAGCTTGGTACCGACAGCTGGCCCATACGAGCAGTACTTC,CASSLVPTAGPYEQYF
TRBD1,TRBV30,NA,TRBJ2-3,TGTGCCTGGAGTGGGACAGGGGTATCAGATACGCAGTATTTT,CAWSGTGVSDTQYF
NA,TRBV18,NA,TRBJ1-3,TGTGCCAGCTCACCTGAGTTGGGGAGGGCCTCTGGAAACACCATATATTTT,CASSPELGRASGNTIYF
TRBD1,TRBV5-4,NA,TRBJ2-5,TGTGCCAGCAGCGAGGACAGGGGGCCTCGAGAGACCCAGTACTTC,CASSEDRGPRETQYF
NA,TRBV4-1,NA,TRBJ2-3,TGCGCCAGCAGCACCCCGGGTGCCGCAGATACGCAGTATTTT,CASSTPGAADTQYF
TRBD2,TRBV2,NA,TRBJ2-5,TGTGCCAGCAGTGCAGCGGGGCAAAACCAAGAGACCCAGTACTTC,CASSAAGQNQETQYF
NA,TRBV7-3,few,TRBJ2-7,TGTGCCAGCAGCTTAGACAGGAGCTCCTACGAGCAGTACTTC,CASSLDRSSYEQYF
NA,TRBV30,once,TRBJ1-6,TGTGCCTGGACCGGGGCGGGACTCAAGCTCCACTTT,CAWTGAGLKLHF
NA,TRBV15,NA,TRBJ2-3,TGTGCCACCAGCAGAGTAGCAGATACGCAGTATTTT,CATSRVADTQYF
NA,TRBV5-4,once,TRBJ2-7,TGTGCCAGCAGCACCGACTGGAGCTCCTACGAGCAGTACTTC,CASSTDWSSYEQYF
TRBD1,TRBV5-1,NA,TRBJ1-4,TGCGCCAGCAGCTTGGAGGGGGCCACTAATGAAAAACTGTTTTTT,CASSLEGATNEKLFF
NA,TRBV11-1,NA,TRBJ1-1,TGTGCCAGCAGCTTATTGGGCAGGGATAACACTGAAGCTTTCTTT,CASSLLGRDNTEAFF
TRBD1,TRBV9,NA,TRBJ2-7,TGTGCCAGCAGCCCCCGGACAGGGGGACCGTACGAGCAGTACTTC,CASSPRTGGPYEQYF
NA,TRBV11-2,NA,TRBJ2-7,TGTGCCAGCAGCTTCCCTTCCCGGAGCGCCAGCGCCGGGGAGCAGTACTTC,CASSFPSRSASAGEQYF
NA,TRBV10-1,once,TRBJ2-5,TGCGCCAGCAGTGACGGAGGCGAGACCCAGTACTTC,CASSDGGETQYF
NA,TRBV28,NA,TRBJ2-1,TGTGCCAGCAGTTTGAGATACAATGAGCAGTTCTTC,CASSLRYNEQFF
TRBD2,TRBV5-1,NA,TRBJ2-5,TGCGCCAGTGAGACTAGCGGGGGGGCACAAGAGACCCAGTACTTC,CASETSGGAQETQYF
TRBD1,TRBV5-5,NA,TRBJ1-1,TGTGCCAGCAGCCACACAGGGGGCAAGACTGAAGCTTTCTTT,CASSHTGGKTEAFF
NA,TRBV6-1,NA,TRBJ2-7,TGTGCCAGCAGTGAAGGTGAGAGGGGGGGCTCCTACGAGCAGTACTTC,CASSEGERGGSYEQYF
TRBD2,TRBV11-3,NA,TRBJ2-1,TGTGCCAGCAGCTTAGGGGGGACTAGCGGGAATAGAGGTGAGCAGTTCTTC,CASSLGGTSGNRGEQFF
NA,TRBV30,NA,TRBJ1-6,TGTGCCTGGAGTGTTGGGGGAACAGGGCTCTCACCCCTCCACTTT,CAWSVGGTGLSPLHF
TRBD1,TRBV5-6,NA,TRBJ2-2,TGTGCCAGCAGCCCCGGGACAGGGCTGTACGGGGAGCTGTTTTTT,CASSPGTGLYGELFF
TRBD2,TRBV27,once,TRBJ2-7,TGTGCCAGCAGCCTACTAGCGGGAGGCTCCTACGAGCAGTACTTC,CASSLLAGGSYEQYF
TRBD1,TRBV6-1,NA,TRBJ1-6,TGTGCCAGCAGTGGAGGGACAGCCTATAATTCACCCCTCCACTTT,CASSGGTAYNSPLHF
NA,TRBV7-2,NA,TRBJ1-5,TGTGCCAGCAGCTTAAGGGCGGGTTTCAATCAGCCCCAGCATTTT,CASSLRAGFNQPQHF
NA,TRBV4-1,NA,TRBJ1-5,TGCGCCAGCAGCCAAGATTTCGGGGGGAAGCCCCAGCATTTT,CASSQDFGGKPQHF
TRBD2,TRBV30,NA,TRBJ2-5,TGTGCCTGGAGAGGTCTCGGCAGGGAGGGGACCCAGTACTTC,CAWRGLGREGTQYF
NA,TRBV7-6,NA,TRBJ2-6,TGTGCCAGCAGCTTAGGACAGGCTCGGGATGGGGCCAACGTCCTGACTTTC,CASSLGQARDGANVLTF
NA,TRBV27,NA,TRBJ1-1,TGTGCCAGCTGGAGATCGGGGTTGAACACTGAAGCTTTCTTT,CASWRSGLNTEAFF
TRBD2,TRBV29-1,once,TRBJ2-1,TGCAGCGTTGAAGCCCCGGGACTAGCGGGGGGCCTGAGCTCCTACAATGAGCAGTTCTTC,CSVEAPGLAGGLSSYNEQFF
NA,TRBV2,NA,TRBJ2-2,TGTGCCAGCTGGTGGGGGGGCCGATCCGGGGAGCTGTTTTTT,CASWWGGRSGELFF
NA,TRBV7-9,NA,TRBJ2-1,TGTGCCAGCAGCTTAGCGGGGGGAATACCTAATGAGCAGTTCTTC,CASSLAGGIPNEQFF
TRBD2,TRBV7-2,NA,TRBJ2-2,TGTGCCAGCAGCTTAGCTCTAGCGGGAGGTCCCGGGGAGCTGTTTTTT,CASSLALAGGPGELFF
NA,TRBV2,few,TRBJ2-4,TGTGCCAGCAGAGTTAGGACAGACCGACAAAACATTCAGTACTTC,CASRVRTDRQNIQYF
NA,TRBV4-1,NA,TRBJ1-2,TGCGCCAGCAGCCATGGTACATCTAACTATGGCTACACCTTC,CASSHGTSNYGYTF
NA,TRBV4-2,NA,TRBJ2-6,TGTGCCAGCAGCCAAGGAGAGGGCAACGTCCTGACTTTC,CASSQGEGNVLTF
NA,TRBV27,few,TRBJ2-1,TGTGCCAGCAGCCCGAGGGGGTTCACCTACAATGAGCAGTTCTTC,CASSPRGFTYNEQFF